These 28 T cell receptor beta chains originate from one sample sequenced in a study of early T cells in non-severe SARS-CoV-2 infection. TCRdb reprocessed the 5' RACE reads via MiXCR and lists one record per CDR3 protein. The table has about 71,000 distinct CDR3 sequences, roughly an eighth seen once. Material: whole blood, obtained at baseline. Source of these receptors: an adult who was a healthcare worker with PCR-confirmed SARS-CoV-2 infection or an uninfected control (not recorded which).

This clonotype has a count of ten or more. The chain is built from TRBV11-2 and TRBJ1-4; D uncertain. Germline CDR1 reads SGHAT; CDR2 reads FQNNGV. V lost 4 bases and J 8 bases, leaving 20 bases between the germline ends. The CDR3 has 16 amino acids. The CDR3, as DNA: TGTGCCAGCAGCTATCGAGAGGCTTCGTCTCACGAAAAACTGTTTTTT. Translated: CASSYREASSHEKLFF.

This clonotype was recorded many times. The gene calls are TRBV27 and TRBJ1-1; possible D gene TRBD1, 5 bases. The germline V gene encodes CDR1 MNHEY and CDR2 SMNVEV (reference sequence). V lost 6 bases, J lost 0 bases, and 14 bases lay in between. The CDR3 is made up of 15 amino acids. The CDR3 DNA follows: TGTGCCAGCAGCTCATCTCAGGGCCTGAACACTGAAGCTTTCTTT. It encodes CASSSSQGLNTEAFF.

This clonotype was seen a handful of times. This chain uses TRBV7-2 with TRBJ2-5, with D perhaps matching TRBD2 (7 bases). V was clipped by 7 bases and J by 4 bases, with 25 bases between them. Looked up from germline, CDR1 is SGHTA and CDR2 is FQGNSA. The CDR3 contains 17 residues. The CDR3: CASTQKGGGLVRETQYF. The CDR3 nucleotides are TGTGCCAGCACCCAAAAGGGGGGGGGCTTGGTCCGAGAGACCCAGTACTTC.

This chain joins TRBV18 and TRBJ1-6; 7 bases line up with TRBD1. CDR1 KGHSH and CDR2 LQKENI come from the germline V gene. J was trimmed by 8 bases and V by 5 bases; bases with no gene match: 9. This CDR3 is 15 amino acids long. The CDR3 nucleotides read TGTGCCAGCTCAAGGGACAGCGGAGGGGATTCACCCCTCCACTTT. Residues: CASSRDSGGDSPLHF.

This clonotype was detected a few times. The genes are TRBV5-4 and TRBJ2-7; TRBD1 agrees at 8 bases. CDR3 size: 14 residues. V shed 3 bases, J shed 2 bases, and the junction held 4 bases outside the gene matches. Germline lookup yields CDR1 SGHNT and CDR2 YYREEE (reference sequence). This chain's CDR3 is CASSSTGETYEQYF. Written as DNA, the CDR3 is TGTGCCAGCAGCTCGACAGGGGAGACCTACGAGCAGTACTTC.

This clonotype has at least ten counts. CDR3 sequence: CASSFGRTYYGYTF. As DNA, the CDR3 is TGTGCCAGCAGTTTTGGCAGAACCTACTATGGCTACACCTTC. The chain links TRBV12-3 or TRBV12-4 to TRBJ1-2, with D unclear. This CDR3 has 14 residues. V shed 3 bases and J shed 3 bases, with 11 bases lying between them.

The chain uses TRBV15 and TRBJ1-6; perhaps TRBD1 as D (5 bases). The CDR3 length is 14 residues. V dropped 5 bases and J dropped 8 bases, with 13 bases sitting between them. Per the germline V gene, CDR1 is LNHNV and CDR2 is YYDKDF (reference sequence). CDR3 amino acids: CATSPRGGDSPLHF. CDR3 nucleotides: TGTGCCACCAGCCCACGGGGCGGGGATTCACCCCTCCACTTT.

This clonotype has more than one count but fewer than ten. This chain connects TRBV12-3 or TRBV12-4 to TRBJ2-1, with 8 bases identical to TRBD2. J was trimmed by 4 bases and V by 8 bases; bases with no gene match: 10. This CDR3 is 15 amino acids long. The CDR3 bases are TGTGCCAGCGGGCCAACGGGACTAGAGTACAATGAGCAGTTCTTC. As protein: CASGPTGLEYNEQFF.

This clonotype was seen at least ten times. The gene calls are TRBV12-3 or TRBV12-4 and TRBJ2-1, with D possibly being TRBD1 or TRBD2 (7 bases each). The CDR3 spans 15 residues. Trimming took off 7 bases at V and 9 bases at J, with 22 bases between the two ends. The CDR3 sequence: CASTLPQGGGGEQFF. CDR3 DNA: TGTGCCAGCACCCTCCCTCAGGGGGGCGGGGGTGAGCAGTTCTTC.

The chain employs TRBV7-2 and TRBJ2-4, with TRBD2 identical over 7 bases. V shed 5 bases and J 5 bases; nucleotides not matched to a gene: 3. Germline lookup yields CDR1 SGHTA and CDR2 FQGNSA. CDR3 length: 13 amino acids. CDR3 nucleotides: TGTGCCAGCAGCAGCGGGGTCCAAAACATTCAGTACTTC. Its protein is CASSSGVQNIQYF.

This clonotype was recorded a few times. The rearrangement joins TRBV28 to TRBJ2-6; D may be TRBD2 (5 bases). Deletions cut 8 bases from V and 4 bases from J, with 12 bases between. Germline CDR1 reads MDHEN; CDR2 reads SYDVKM. The CDR3 runs to 14 residues. The CDR3 loop is CASLRGSGANVLTF. Written as DNA, the CDR3 is TGTGCCAGCCTACGGGGATCCGGGGCCAACGTCCTGACTTTC.

This clonotype came up many times. The chain couples TRBV7-8 to TRBJ2-3; D may be TRBD2 (6 bases). The V gene's germline CDR1 is SGHVS and CDR2 FQNEAQ. V was shortened by 7 bases and J by 4 bases, with 12 bases between the two germline ends. This CDR3 has 13 amino acids. In DNA form, the CDR3 reads TGTGCCAGCACCCTACCGGGAGCAGATACGCAGTATTTT. It codes for CASTLPGADTQYF.

The rearrangement joins TRBV21-1 to TRBJ2-7; the table assigns TRBD2, which was not confirmed against the DNA. TRBV21-1 represents a pseudogene. This CDR3 is built from 21 residues. CDR3 amino acids: CASSKLTMGPMSRGIIYEQYF. DNA of the CDR3: TGTGCCAGCAGCAAATTGACTATGGGCCCGATGTCGCGGGGGATAATCTACGAGCAGTACTTC.

This chain uses TRBV18 with TRBJ1-1, with 10 bases matching TRBD1. CDR3 size: 14 residues. Trimming at V came to 3 bases and at J to 3 bases, leaving 1 base not matched to a gene. Germline CDR1 and CDR2: KGHSH and LQKENI. The CDR3 sequence is CASSPGTGDTEAFF. CDR3 DNA: TGTGCCAGCTCACCGGGGACAGGGGACACTGAAGCTTTCTTT.

The V call is TRBV28, the J call TRBJ1-4, with a tentative D call TRBD1 (5 bases). Looked up from germline, CDR1 is MDHEN and CDR2 is SYDVKM. V dropped 6 bases and J dropped 7 bases, with 27 bases sitting between them. The CDR3 sequence is 18 residues long. The DNA of the CDR3 is TGTGCCAGCAGCTCCACCGCCCTGCCGGGGGAAAATGGTGAAAAACTGTTTTTT. This translates into CASSSTALPGENGEKLFF.

There are many counts of this clonotype. This sequence joins TRBV4-3 and TRBJ2-3; D unresolved. Per germline, CDR1 LGHNA and CDR2 YSLEER. The CDR3 runs 13 residues. V dropped 6 bases and J dropped 5 bases, with 12 bases sitting between them. The CDR3 reads CASSGVMGDTQYF. The DNA of the CDR3 is TGCGCCAGCAGTGGGGTAATGGGAGATACGCAGTATTTT.

The sample holds a few counts of this clonotype. The DNA of the CDR3 is TGTGCCAGCAGCTTAGATGGCAGTAGCAATCAGCCCCAGCATTTT. This encodes CASSLDGSSNQPQHF. The V gene is TRBV7-2, the J gene TRBJ1-5; D unclear. The length of the CDR3 is 15 residues. Trimming took 1 base from V and 0 from J, leaving 7 bases between them. Germline values: CDR1 SGHTA, CDR2 FQGNSA.

This clonotype was detected ten times or more. The gene calls are TRBV6-6 and TRBJ1-1, with unresolved D. The germline V gene has CDR1 MNHNY and CDR2 SVGAGI (reference sequence). The CDR3 spans 14 residues. Trimming removed 2 bases from V and 3 bases from J, with 10 bases in between. The CDR3 nucleotides are TGTGCCAGCAGTTACCGCGGAGGCGACACTGAAGCTTTCTTT. Translated, it gives CASSYRGGDTEAFF.

The rearrangement joins TRBV29-1 to TRBJ2-5; the D gene is possibly TRBD2 (6 bases). V shed 6 bases and J shed 3 bases, with 14 bases lying between them. CDR1 is SQVTM and CDR2 is ANQGSEA in the germline V gene. The CDR3 has 13 amino acids. The CDR3 DNA sequence: TGCAGCGTCGAGTTGCCGGGGGAAGAGACCCAGTACTTC. Encoded protein: CSVELPGEETQYF.

This clonotype appeared many times. The gene calls are TRBV5-5 and TRBJ1-3; possible D gene TRBD1, 5 bases. V lost 3 bases, J lost 0 bases, and 13 bases lay in between. The CDR3 length is 16 residues. In germline, CDR1 is SGHKS, CDR2 YYEKEE (reference sequence). CDR3 coding DNA: TGTGCCAGCAGCTCGTTGGGGGACTACTCTGGAAACACCATATATTTT. It specifies CASSSLGDYSGNTIYF.

A few counts support this clonotype. This chain uses TRBV14 with TRBJ2-6; the D is unclear. The CDR3 has 17 amino acids. The V gene's germline CDR1 is SGHDN and CDR2 FVKESK. V lost 2 bases and J lost 0, with 11 bases in between. The CDR3, as DNA: TGTGCCAGCAGCCAACGTATGGTCGACTCTGGGGCCAACGTCCTGACTTTC. Translated, it gives CASSQRMVDSGANVLTF.

The chain recombines TRBV28 with TRBJ1-3; a possible D gene is TRBD1 (5 bases). This CDR3 contains 15 residues. Germline values: CDR1 MDHEN, CDR2 SYDVKM. Trimming shortened V by 7 bases and J by 5 bases, and 18 bases separated the two germline ends. CDR3 DNA sequence: TGTGCCAGCAAACGAGGAGGGGCGTATCGAAACACCATATATTTT. Amino acids: CASKRGGAYRNTIYF. Full variable domain (rest looked up from reference TRBV28 and TRBJ1-3): DVKVTQSSRYLVKRTGEKVFLECVQDMDHENMFWYRQDPGLGLRLIYFSYDVKMKEKGDIPEGYSVSREKKERFSLILESASTNQTSMYLCASKRGGAYRNTIYFGEGSWLTVV.

The chain uses TRBV5-5 and TRBJ1-5, with no clear D. Trimming left V 0 bases short and J 3 bases short, with 7 bases between. Germline V gives CDR1 SGHKS, CDR2 YYEKEE (reference sequence). The CDR3 spans 14 residues. CDR3: CASSLGRVNQPQHF. The CDR3 region has the DNA TGTGCCAGCAGCTTGGGGCGGGTCAATCAGCCCCAGCATTTT.

This clonotype was recorded many times. The chain links TRBV6-2 or TRBV6-3 to TRBJ2-1, with 9 nucleotides matching TRBD2. The V gene end was trimmed by 0 bases and the J gene end by 4 bases; junction bases not matched to a gene: 7. This CDR3 contains 17 residues. CDR1 and CDR2 (germline): MNHEY, SVGEGT. The DNA of the CDR3 is TGTGCCAGCAGTTACTCACCTGCTAGCGGGGTTTACAATGAGCAGTTCTTC. Translated: CASSYSPASGVYNEQFF.

This clonotype was recorded many times. The chain uses TRBV5-1 and TRBJ2-1; D gene uncertain. The V end was cut by 0 bases, the J end by 2 bases, with 6 bases between. The germline CDR1 and CDR2 sequences are SGHRS and YFSETQ. The CDR3 extends over 14 amino acids. The DNA for the CDR3 is TGCGCCAGCAGCTTGGTCGTAGCCTACAATGAGCAGTTCTTC. This sequence encodes CASSLVVAYNEQFF. Full variable domain (missing parts from reference TRBV5-1 and TRBJ2-1): KAGVTQTPRYLIKTRGQQVTLSCSPISGHRSVSWYQQTPGQGLQFLFEYFSETQRNKGNFPGRFSGRQFSNSRSEMNVSTLELGDSALYLCASSLVVAYNEQFFGPGTRLTVL.

This rearrangement joins TRBV7-2 to TRBJ2-7; D call uncertain. The CDR3 is 12 residues long. V was clipped by 2 bases and J by 2 bases, with 4 bases between them. CDR1 and CDR2 (germline): SGHTA, FQGNSA. The DNA for the CDR3 is TGTGCCAGCAGCTTACTGGCCTACGAGCAGTACTTC. It translates to CASSLLAYEQYF.

This sequence joins TRBV5-1 and TRBJ2-3, with no clear D. CDR3 size: 14 residues. Germline values: CDR1 SGHRS, CDR2 YFSETQ. V gave up 4 bases and J gave up 0 bases, with 9 bases separating them. CDR3 residues: CASSPPQSTDTQYF. The CDR3 nucleotides read TGCGCCAGCAGCCCTCCACAGAGCACAGATACGCAGTATTTT.

This clonotype has at least ten counts. DNA of the CDR3: TGCAGTGTGGCAGGGAGAAATGAAAAACTGTTTTTT. This translates into CSVAGRNEKLFF. This rearrangement joins TRBV20-1 to TRBJ1-4, with a tentative D call TRBD1 (5 bases). Germline CDR1 reads DFQATT; CDR2 reads SNEGSKA (reference sequence). The germline V and J ends were trimmed by 7 bases and 5 bases, with 11 bases remaining between them. The CDR3 has 12 residues.